The subject of this entry is one T cell receptor beta chain. In the study's own analysis: Estimates of nucleated cell counts were drawn from the amplification of reference gene primers. Profiling relied on immunoSEQ multiplex PCR, and the TCRdb table lists in-frame clones only, not all of them. V, J and clone size reflect that table, while D and trimming were determined from the DNA. The sample records 250,000 to 400,000 clones, around 88% being singletons. Enrolment of Seattle patients took place during active infection, and they were followed longitudinally. These data belong to a study of blood T cell repertoires in COVID-19. Study as a whole: In each case, the material was cDNA or gDNA derived from T cells, B-cell-depleted T cells, or PBMCs.

With 4 bases removed from V and 2 bases from J, the gap between germline ends came to 8 bases. Per the germline V gene, CDR1 is KGHSH and CDR2 is LQKENI. The CDR3 is made up of 13 amino acids. The chain carries TRBV18 and TRBJ1-1, with D uncertain. The sample comprised peripheral blood. The sequence was obtained from a woman in her twenties or thirties with COVID-19, enrolled during active disease. CDR3 residues: CASSQAPNTEAFF. CDR3 sequence (DNA): TGTGCCAGCTCACAAGCCCCAAACACTGAAGCTTTCTTT. The full variable domain, with the rest looked up from reference TRBV18 and TRBJ1-1, is NAGVMQNPRHLVRRRGQEARLRCSPMKGHSHVYWYRQLPEEGLKFMVYLQKENIIDESGMPKERFSAEFPKEGPSILRIQQVVRGDSAAYFCASSQAPNTEAFFGQGTRLTVV.